The 2 T cell receptor beta chains given below trace back to one sample, sequenced in a study of OX40 agonist ivuxolimab in advanced cancers. Here immunoSEQ multiplex PCR was the method, and the copy in TCRdb shows in-frame clones only, minus some. The top ten hold roughly 0.66% of the sample, which has about 110,000 clones, around 93% seen once. The material was CD4+ or CD8+ T cells sorted from blood, obtained in a trial of the OX40 agonist ivuxolimab. These receptors originate from an adult with an advanced solid tumor such as melanoma, head and neck, liver or kidney cancer.

The V call is TRBV27, the J call TRBJ2-1; perhaps D is TRBD1 or TRBD2 (5 bases each). CDR1 is MNHEY, CDR2 SMNVEV, per germline (reference sequence). CDR3 size: 14 residues. V dropped 3 bases and J dropped 2 bases, with 8 bases sitting between them. The CDR3, as DNA: TGTGCCAGCAGTTTGGGGGAACCCTACAATGAGCAGTTCTTC. Translation gives CASSLGEPYNEQFF.

The rearrangement uses TRBV7-9 and TRBJ2-2, with 9 bases fitting TRBD2. This CDR3 has 17 residues. The J segment lost 6 bases and the V segment lost 0 bases, leaving 8 bases of the junction unmatched. CDR1 SEHNR and CDR2 FQNEAQ come from the germline V gene (reference sequence). Here the CDR3 reads CASSLASGTSQPGELFF. CDR3 sequence (DNA): TGTGCCAGCAGCTTAGCATCCGGGACTAGCCAACCCGGGGAGCTGTTTTTT.